The present T cell receptor beta chain was sequenced within a study of a mutant IDH1 vaccine in newly diagnosed glioma. Comments on this clone: Its antigen is as yet unknown.

Sequenced by immunoSEQ multiplex PCR; TCRdb stores in-frame clones only, minus some. The table has around 130,000 clones, about four fifths seen once. Documented time point: week 11, during vaccination. The content of each vaccine dose was 300 ug of mutant IDH1 20-mer peptide, and topical imiquimod accompanied it. New WHO grade 3 or 4 IDH1-mutant, ATRX-lost astrocytomas were present in all donors. Source: PBMCs, taken from a glioma patient whose treatment included an IDH1 peptide vaccine. The clonotype was recovered from a man in his forties or fifties with glioma.

The CDR3 region is CASRVRVATEPQHF. As DNA, the CDR3 is TGTGCCAGCAGGGTGAGGGTTGCTACGGAGCCCCAGCATTTT. V gene TRBV27 combines with J gene TRBJ1-5; D uncertain. The CDR3 has 14 residues. The V and J ends lost 6 bases and 8 bases respectively, with 17 bases between them. Per germline, CDR1 MNHEY and CDR2 SMNVEV (reference sequence).